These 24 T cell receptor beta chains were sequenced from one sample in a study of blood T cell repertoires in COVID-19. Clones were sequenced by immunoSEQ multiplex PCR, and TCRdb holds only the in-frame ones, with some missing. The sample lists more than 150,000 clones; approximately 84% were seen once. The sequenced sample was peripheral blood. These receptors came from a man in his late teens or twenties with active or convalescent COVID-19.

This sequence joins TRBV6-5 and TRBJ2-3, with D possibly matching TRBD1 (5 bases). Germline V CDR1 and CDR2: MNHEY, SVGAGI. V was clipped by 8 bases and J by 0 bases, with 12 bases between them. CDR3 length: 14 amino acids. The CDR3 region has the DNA TGTGCCAGCGACCTCGCAGGGAGCACAGATACGCAGTATTTT. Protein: CASDLAGSTDTQYF.

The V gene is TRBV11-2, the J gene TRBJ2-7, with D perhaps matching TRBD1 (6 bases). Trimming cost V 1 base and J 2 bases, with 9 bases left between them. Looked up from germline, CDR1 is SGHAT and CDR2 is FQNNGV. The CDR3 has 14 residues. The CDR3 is CASSLGRGAYEQYF. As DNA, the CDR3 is TGTGCCAGCAGCTTAGGCAGGGGAGCCTACGAGCAGTACTTC.

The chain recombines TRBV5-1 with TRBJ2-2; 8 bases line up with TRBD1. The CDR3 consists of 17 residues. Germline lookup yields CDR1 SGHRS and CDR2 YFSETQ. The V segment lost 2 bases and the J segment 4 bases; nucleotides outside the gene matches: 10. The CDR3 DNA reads TGCGCCAGCAGCTTAAACGGACAGGGAAGTTTCACCGGGGAGCTGTTTTTT. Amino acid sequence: CASSLNGQGSFTGELFF.

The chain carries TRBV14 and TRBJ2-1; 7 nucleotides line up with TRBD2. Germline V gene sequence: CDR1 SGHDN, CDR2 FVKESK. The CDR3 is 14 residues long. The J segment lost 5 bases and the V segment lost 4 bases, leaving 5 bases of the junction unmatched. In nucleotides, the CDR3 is TGTGCCAGCAGCCCCGGACTAGTGAACAATGAGCAGTTCTTC. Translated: CASSPGLVNNEQFF.

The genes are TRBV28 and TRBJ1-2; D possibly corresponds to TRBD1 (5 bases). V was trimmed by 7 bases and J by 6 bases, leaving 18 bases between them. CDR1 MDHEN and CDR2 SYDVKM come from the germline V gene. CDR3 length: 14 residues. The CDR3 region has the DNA TGTGCCAGCACCGCGGGGGGTGGCTATCATGGCTACACCTTC. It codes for CASTAGGGYHGYTF.

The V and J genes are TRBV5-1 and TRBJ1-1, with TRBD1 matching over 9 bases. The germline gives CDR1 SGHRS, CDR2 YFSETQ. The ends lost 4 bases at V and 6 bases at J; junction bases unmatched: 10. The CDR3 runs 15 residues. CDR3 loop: CASSPRTGVFPEAFF. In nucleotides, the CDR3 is TGCGCCAGCAGCCCCAGGACAGGGGTATTTCCTGAAGCTTTCTTT.

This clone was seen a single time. The chain's CDR3 is CATSGSGTAYEQYF. The CDR3 DNA reads TGTGCCACCAGTGGGTCGGGAACCGCCTACGAGCAGTACTTC. This chain uses TRBV24-1 with TRBJ2-7; TRBD2 is a possible D gene (5 bases). The V gene's germline CDR1 is KGHDR and CDR2 SFDVKD. This CDR3 has 14 amino acids. Trimming removed 5 bases at V and 2 bases at J, with 12 bases between.

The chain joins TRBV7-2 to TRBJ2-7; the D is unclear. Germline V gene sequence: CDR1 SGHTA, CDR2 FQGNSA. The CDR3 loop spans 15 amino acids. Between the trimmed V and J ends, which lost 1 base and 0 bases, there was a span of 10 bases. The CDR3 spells CASSLVRHSSYEQYF. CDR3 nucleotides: TGTGCCAGCAGCTTAGTCCGCCACAGCTCCTACGAGCAGTACTTC.

CDR3 in amino acids: CASSLRERSTDTQYF. The CDR3 nucleotides read TGTGCCAGCAGCTTACGGGAGCGGAGCACAGATACGCAGTATTTT. The V and J genes are TRBV7-8 and TRBJ2-3; possibly TRBD2 for D (6 bases). CDR3 length equals 15 residues. The V gene's germline CDR1 is SGHVS and CDR2 FQNEAQ. V was trimmed by 2 bases and J by 0 bases, leaving 9 bases between them.

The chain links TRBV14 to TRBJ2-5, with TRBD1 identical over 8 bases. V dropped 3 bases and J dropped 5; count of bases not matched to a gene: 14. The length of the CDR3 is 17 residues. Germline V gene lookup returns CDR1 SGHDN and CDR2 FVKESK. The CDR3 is CASSHHWTGRSLETQYF. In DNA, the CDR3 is TGTGCCAGCAGCCACCATTGGACAGGGAGGTCCCTGGAGACCCAGTACTTC.

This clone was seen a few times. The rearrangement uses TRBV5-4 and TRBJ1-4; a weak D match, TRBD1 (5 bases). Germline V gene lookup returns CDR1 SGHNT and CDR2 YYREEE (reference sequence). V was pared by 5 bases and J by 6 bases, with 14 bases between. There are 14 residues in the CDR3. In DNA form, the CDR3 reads TGTGCCAGCAGTTCTCGAGGAGGGGATGAAAAACTGTTTTTT. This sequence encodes CASSSRGGDEKLFF.

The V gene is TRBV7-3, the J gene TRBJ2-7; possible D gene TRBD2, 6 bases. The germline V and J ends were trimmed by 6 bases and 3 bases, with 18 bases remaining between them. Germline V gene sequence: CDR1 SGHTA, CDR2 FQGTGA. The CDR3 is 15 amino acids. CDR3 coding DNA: TGTGCCAGCAGTCCGCAGGGAGGCGGCGGCTACGAGCAGTACTTC. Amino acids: CASSPQGGGGYEQYF.

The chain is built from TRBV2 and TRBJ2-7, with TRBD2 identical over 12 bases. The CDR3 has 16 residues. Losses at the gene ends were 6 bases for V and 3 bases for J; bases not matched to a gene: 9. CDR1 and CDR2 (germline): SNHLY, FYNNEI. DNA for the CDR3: TGTGCCAGCAGCAGGACTAGCGGGGCCACCTTCTACGAGCAGTACTTC. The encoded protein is CASSRTSGATFYEQYF.

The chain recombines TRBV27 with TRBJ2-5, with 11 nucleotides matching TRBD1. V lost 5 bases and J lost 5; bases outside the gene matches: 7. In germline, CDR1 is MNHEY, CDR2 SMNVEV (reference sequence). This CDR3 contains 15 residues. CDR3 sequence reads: CASSHGTGGLETQYF. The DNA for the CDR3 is TGTGCCAGCAGTCACGGGACAGGGGGGTTGGAGACCCAGTACTTC.

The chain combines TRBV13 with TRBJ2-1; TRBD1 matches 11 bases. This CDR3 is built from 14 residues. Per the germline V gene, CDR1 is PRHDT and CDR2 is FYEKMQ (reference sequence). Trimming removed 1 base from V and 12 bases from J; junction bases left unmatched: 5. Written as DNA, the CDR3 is TGTGCCAGCAGCTTAGAAGGGACAGGGGGTCGGCAGTTCTTC. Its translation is CASSLEGTGGRQFF.

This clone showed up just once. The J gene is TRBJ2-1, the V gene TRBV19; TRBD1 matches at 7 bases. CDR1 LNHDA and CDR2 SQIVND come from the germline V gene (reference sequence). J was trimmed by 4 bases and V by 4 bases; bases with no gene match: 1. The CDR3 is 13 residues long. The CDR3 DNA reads TGTGCCAGTAGTACCAGGGGGTACAATGAGCAGTTCTTC. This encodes CASSTRGYNEQFF.

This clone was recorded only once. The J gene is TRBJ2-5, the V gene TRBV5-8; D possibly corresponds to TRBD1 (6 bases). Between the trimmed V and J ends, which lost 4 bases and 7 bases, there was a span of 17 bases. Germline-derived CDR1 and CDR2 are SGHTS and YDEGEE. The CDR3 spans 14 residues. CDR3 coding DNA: TGTGCCAGCAGCGCCTACAGGGTCGAAGGGACCCAGTACTTC. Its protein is CASSAYRVEGTQYF. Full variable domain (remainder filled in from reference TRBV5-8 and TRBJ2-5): EAGVTQSPTHLIKTRGQQATLRCSPISGHTSVYWYQQALGLGLQFLLWYDEGEERNRGNFPPRFSGRQFPNYSSELNVNALELEDSALYLCASSAYRVEGTQYFGPGTRLLVL.

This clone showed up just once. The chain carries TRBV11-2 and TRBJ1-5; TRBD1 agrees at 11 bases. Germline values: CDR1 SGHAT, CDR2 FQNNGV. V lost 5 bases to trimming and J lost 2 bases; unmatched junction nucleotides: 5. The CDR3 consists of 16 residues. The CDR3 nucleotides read TGTGCCAGCAGCCCTGGGACAGGGGGAGGCAATCAGCCCCAGCATTTT. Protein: CASSPGTGGGNQPQHF.

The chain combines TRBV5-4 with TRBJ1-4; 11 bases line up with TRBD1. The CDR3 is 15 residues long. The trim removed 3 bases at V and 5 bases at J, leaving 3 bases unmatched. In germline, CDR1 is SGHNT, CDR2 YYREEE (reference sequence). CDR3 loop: CASSWTGGANEKLFF. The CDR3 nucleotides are TGTGCCAGCAGCTGGACAGGGGGCGCGAATGAAAAACTGTTTTTT.

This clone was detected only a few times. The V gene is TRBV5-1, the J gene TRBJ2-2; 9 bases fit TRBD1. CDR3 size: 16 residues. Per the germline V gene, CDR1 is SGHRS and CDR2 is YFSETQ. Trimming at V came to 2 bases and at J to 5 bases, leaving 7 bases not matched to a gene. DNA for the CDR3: TGCGCCAGCAGCTTAAACAGGGGGCGATTGACCGGGGAGCTGTTTTTT. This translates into CASSLNRGRLTGELFF.

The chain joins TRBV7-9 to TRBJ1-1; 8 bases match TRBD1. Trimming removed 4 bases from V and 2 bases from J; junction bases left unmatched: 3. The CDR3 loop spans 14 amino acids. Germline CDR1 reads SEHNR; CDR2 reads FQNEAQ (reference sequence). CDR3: CASSYRGSNTEAFF. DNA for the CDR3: TGTGCCAGCAGCTACAGGGGGAGTAACACTGAAGCTTTCTTT.

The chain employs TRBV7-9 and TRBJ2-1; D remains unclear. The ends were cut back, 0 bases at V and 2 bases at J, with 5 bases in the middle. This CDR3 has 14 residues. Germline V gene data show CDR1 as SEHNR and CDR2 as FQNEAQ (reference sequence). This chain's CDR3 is CASSLAGPYNEQFF. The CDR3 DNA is TGTGCCAGCAGCTTAGCGGGCCCCTACAATGAGCAGTTCTTC.

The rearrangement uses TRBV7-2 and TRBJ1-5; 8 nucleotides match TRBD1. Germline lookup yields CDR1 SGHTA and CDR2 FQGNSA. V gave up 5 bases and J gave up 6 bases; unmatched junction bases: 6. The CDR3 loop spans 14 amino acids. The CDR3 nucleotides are TGTGCCAGCAGCCCGGGACAGGATCTTCAGCCCCAGCATTTT. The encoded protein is CASSPGQDLQPQHF.

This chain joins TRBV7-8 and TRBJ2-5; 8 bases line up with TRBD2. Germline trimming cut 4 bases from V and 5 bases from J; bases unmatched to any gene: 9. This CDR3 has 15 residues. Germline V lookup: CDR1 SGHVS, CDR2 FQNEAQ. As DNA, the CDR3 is TGTGCCAGCAGCTCACTATCGGGACTAGTTGAGACCCAGTACTTC. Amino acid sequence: CASSSLSGLVETQYF.